Sequencing of this TCR beta chain was carried out in a study of T cell responses to AZD1222 COVID-19 vaccine. Study-wide results and limits: Spike-specific TCRs gained breadth and depth after people received two AZD1222 doses. The number of AZD1222 recipients seropositive at baseline was only six. Donors in the cohort were predominantly white British and more often female, and clonal diversity was possibly underestimated.

To note about this clone: Its antigen is currently unknown.

Method: immunoSEQ multiplex PCR; TCRdb's copy keeps in-frame clones and lacks some. The sample holds roughly 90,000 clones, over 75% seen once. This CDR3 comprises 12 residues. V was trimmed by 2 bases and J by 5 bases, leaving 9 bases between them. Germline loops: CDR1 SQVTM, CDR2 ANQGSEA. Second-dose groups at about 4 or about 12 weeks were pooled. The sample in question was peripheral blood, obtained 28 days after the second AZD1222 dose. The gene calls are TRBV29-1 and TRBJ2-5; D uncertain. The source is an adult who received the AZD1222 COVID-19 vaccine. The CDR3 region has the DNA TGCAGCGTTGAACTCCTTGGGGAGACCCAGTACTTC. This encodes CSVELLGETQYF.